This TCR beta chain derives from a study of blood T cell repertoires in COVID-19. CDR3 length equals 17 residues. Germline lookup yields CDR1 SGHVS and CDR2 FQNEAQ. V lost 5 bases to trimming and J lost 0 bases; unmatched junction nucleotides: 8. Clones were sequenced by immunoSEQ multiplex PCR, and TCRdb holds only the in-frame ones, with some missing. The data show 150,000 to 200,000 clones, approximately 88% seen once. The sequence was obtained from a woman of 80 years or more with active or convalescent COVID-19. The sequenced sample consisted of peripheral blood. This chain connects TRBV7-8 to TRBJ2-7; 12 nucleotides match TRBD2. The CDR3 sequence is CASSPTSGGQSSYEQYF. Here the CDR3 DNA reads TGTGCCAGCAGCCCGACTAGCGGGGGCCAGAGCTCCTACGAGCAGTACTTC.